The TCR beta chain under discussion was sequenced for a study of OX40 agonist ivuxolimab in advanced cancers. Study overall: An agonistic anti-OX40 (CD134) antibody, ivuxolimab, was used to treat the patients. Ivuxolimab, which patients received intravenously every 2 weeks, was dosed at 0.01 to 10 mg/kg. About 40% of patients had received prior checkpoint inhibitor therapy.

Regarding this clone: Its specificity is unknown. This same CDR3 is encoded by further DNA sequences in the sample.

Study-wide findings and caveats: What antigens the expanded peripheral T cells recognized was never established.

Profiling relied on immunoSEQ multiplex PCR, and the TCRdb table lists in-frame clones only, not all of them. The table lists more than 100,000 clones, 90% of them singletons, with approximately 1% in the top ten. The sample was CD4+ or CD8+ T cells sorted from blood, taken in a trial of the OX40 agonist ivuxolimab. This TCR derives from an adult with an advanced solid tumor such as melanoma, head and neck, liver or kidney cancer.

CDR3 loop: CASTLAGNEQFF. The CDR3 DNA is TGTGCCAGCACCCTAGCGGGAAATGAGCAGTTCTTC. V gene TRBV7-2 combines with J gene TRBJ2-1, with 9 positions matching TRBD2. Trimming at V came to 7 bases and at J to 7 bases, leaving 2 bases not matched to a gene. Germline loops: CDR1 SGHTA, CDR2 FQGNSA. CDR3 length equals 12 residues.